A single sample gave rise to the 15 T cell receptor beta chains below, sequenced in a study of blood T cell repertoires in COVID-19. TCRdb's table, derived via immunoSEQ multiplex PCR, lists solely in-frame clones and lacks some. Here the sample spans about 130,000 clones, more than 70% being singletons. Specimen: peripheral blood. These receptor sequences come from a human donor in a cohort sampled during active COVID-19.

This rearrangement joins TRBV28 to TRBJ1-2; 9 bases map to TRBD1. The V segment lost 5 bases and the J segment 8 bases; nucleotides outside the gene matches: 12. The CDR3 has 15 amino acids. CDR1 is MDHEN and CDR2 is SYDVKM in the germline V gene. CDR3 nucleotides: TGTGCCAGCAGTCCGCAGGGACAGGGAGTGAGCGGCTACACCTTC. It is translated as CASSPQGQGVSGYTF.

This chain connects TRBV5-1 to TRBJ2-3; 7 bases agree with TRBD2. This CDR3 is built from 13 residues. Germline CDR1 is SGHRS and CDR2 is YFSETQ. V gave up 6 bases and J gave up 2 bases; unmatched junction bases: 3. The CDR3 DNA reads as TGCGCCAGCAACGCGGGAGACACAGATACGCAGTATTTT. As protein: CASNAGDTDTQYF.

The chain combines TRBV19 with TRBJ2-2, with 10 bases fitting TRBD1. The V gene end was trimmed by 4 bases and the J gene end by 4 bases; junction bases not matched to a gene: 12. The germline V gene has CDR1 LNHDA and CDR2 SQIVND (reference sequence). CDR3 size: 18 residues. The chain's CDR3 is CASSRIPGQGIFTGELFF. The DNA for the CDR3 is TGTGCCAGTAGTAGGATCCCGGGACAGGGGATTTTCACCGGGGAGCTGTTTTTT. Looking up the rest from reference TRBV19 and TRBJ2-2 gives the full variable domain: DGGITQSPKYLFRKEGQNVTLSCEQNLNHDAMYWYRQDPGQGLRLIYYSQIVNDFQKGDIAEGYSVSREKKESFPLTVTSAQKNPTAFYLCASSRIPGQGIFTGELFFGEGSRLTVL.

The chain links TRBV2 to TRBJ1-2, with a tentative D call TRBD1 (5 bases). The CDR3 covers 16 residues. CDR1 and CDR2 from the germline V gene are SNHLY and FYNNEI. V lost 4 bases, J lost 5 bases, and 20 bases lay in between. The CDR3 sequence is CASSATTRAGHYGYTF. CDR3 nucleotide sequence: TGTGCCAGCAGTGCCACAACGAGAGCTGGACATTATGGCTACACCTTC.

The rearrangement links TRBV5-1 to TRBJ1-2, with D hard to call. Germline values: CDR1 SGHRS, CDR2 YFSETQ. CDR3 size: 15 residues. Trimming pared 2 bases from V and 2 bases from J, leaving 13 bases between. The CDR3 loop reads CASSFSPGSNYGYTF. Here the CDR3 DNA reads TGCGCCAGCAGCTTCTCCCCCGGGTCGAACTATGGCTACACCTTC.

The chain recombines TRBV7-8 with TRBJ1-2; possible D gene TRBD1, 6 bases. This CDR3 region has 13 residues. Deletions cut 5 bases from V and 4 bases from J, with 11 bases between. CDR1 and CDR2 (germline): SGHVS, FQNEAQ. CDR3 protein: CASSQGQVYGYTF. CDR3 nucleotide sequence: TGTGCCAGCAGCCAGGGACAAGTCTATGGCTACACCTTC. Together with reference TRBV7-8 and TRBJ1-2, the CDR3 gives the full variable domain: GAGVSQSPRYKVAKRGQDVALRCDPISGHVSLFWYQQALGQGPEFLTYFQNEAQLDKSGLPSDRFFAERPEGSVSTLKIQRTQQEDSAVYLCASSQGQVYGYTFGSGTRLTVV.

V and J are TRBV5-1 and TRBJ2-1; D gene unclear. The germline V and J ends were trimmed by 5 bases and 0 bases, with 12 bases remaining between them. Looked up from germline, CDR1 is SGHRS and CDR2 is YFSETQ. This CDR3 spans 15 amino acids. CDR3 bases: TGCGCCAGCAGTACTACGCTTAGCTCCTACAATGAGCAGTTCTTC. Translated: CASSTTLSSYNEQFF.

This CDR3 is CASSSMKPQQGVGETQYF. CDR3 nucleotides: TGTGCCAGCAGCTCCATGAAACCCCAACAGGGCGTTGGGGAGACCCAGTACTTC. The J gene is TRBJ2-5, the V gene TRBV7-3, with TRBD1 as a possible D gene (6 bases). The CDR3 extends over 18 amino acids. Germline assignment: CDR1 SGHTA and CDR2 FQGTGA. Deletions cut 4 bases from V and 5 bases from J, with 26 bases between.

The gene calls are TRBV6-4 and TRBJ2-3; the D gene is possibly TRBD1 (6 bases). CDR1 is MRHNA and CDR2 is SNTAGT in the germline V gene. The germline V and J ends were trimmed by 6 bases and 3 bases, with 16 bases remaining between them. CDR3 length equals 15 residues. CDR3 coding DNA: TGTGCCAGCAGCCTACAGGGATTTCTGACAGATACGCAGTATTTT. This translates into CASSLQGFLTDTQYF.

This chain uses TRBV7-2 with TRBJ1-6, with unresolved D. The CDR3 consists of 14 residues. Germline V gene lookup returns CDR1 SGHTA and CDR2 FQGNSA. The germline V and J ends were trimmed by 1 base and 10 bases, with 11 bases remaining between them. The CDR3 here is CASSLGLLGSPLHF. The CDR3 nucleotides read TGTGCCAGCAGCTTAGGACTCCTTGGGTCACCCCTCCACTTT.

This clone was counted between two and nine times. V is TRBV30 and J is TRBJ1-6, with a weak D call TRBD1 (5 bases). Germline lookup yields CDR1 GTSNPN and CDR2 SVGIG (reference sequence). The V end was cut by 2 bases, the J end by 10 bases, with 9 bases between. The CDR3 contains 12 residues. The CDR3 spells CAWSSGMSPLHF. CDR3 bases: TGTGCCTGGAGTTCAGGGATGTCACCCCTCCACTTT.

This chain links TRBV24-1 with TRBJ2-1; 10 nucleotides line up with TRBD2. CDR3 size: 16 residues. The V segment lost 8 bases and the J segment 8 bases; nucleotides outside the gene matches: 14. CDR1 is KGHDR and CDR2 is SFDVKD in the germline V gene. The CDR3 reads CATTSSQAGGLDEQFF. In nucleotides, the CDR3 is TGTGCCACCACCTCGTCCCAAGCGGGAGGGTTGGATGAGCAGTTCTTC.

V and J are TRBV5-1 and TRBJ2-2; perhaps TRBD1 as D (6 bases). Trimming stripped 2 bases from V and 4 bases from J, with 12 bases between. Germline CDR1 SGHRS, CDR2 YFSETQ. The CDR3 spans 15 residues. The CDR3 DNA reads TGCGCCAGCAGCTTAGAGAACAGGGCCACCGGGGAGCTGTTTTTT. Translation gives CASSLENRATGELFF.

The chain carries TRBV6-6 and TRBJ2-3, with TRBD2 matching 7 bases. Germline trimming cut 7 bases from V and 0 bases from J; bases unmatched to any gene: 10. The V gene's germline CDR1 is MNHNY and CDR2 SVGAGI (reference sequence). The CDR3 is 16 amino acids. Here the CDR3 DNA reads TGTGCCAGCACAGGACTAGGGGCCGGGAGCACAGATACGCAGTATTTT. This translates into CASTGLGAGSTDTQYF.

The rearrangement links TRBV7-9 to TRBJ2-1; D is unclear. The CDR3 is 17 residues long. Germline CDR1 reads SEHNR; CDR2 reads FQNEAQ (reference sequence). Trimming cost V 2 bases and J 0 bases, with 14 bases left between them. The CDR3: CASSLPGGSSSYNEQFF. The DNA for the CDR3 is TGTGCCAGCAGCTTACCGGGTGGTTCGAGCTCCTACAATGAGCAGTTCTTC.